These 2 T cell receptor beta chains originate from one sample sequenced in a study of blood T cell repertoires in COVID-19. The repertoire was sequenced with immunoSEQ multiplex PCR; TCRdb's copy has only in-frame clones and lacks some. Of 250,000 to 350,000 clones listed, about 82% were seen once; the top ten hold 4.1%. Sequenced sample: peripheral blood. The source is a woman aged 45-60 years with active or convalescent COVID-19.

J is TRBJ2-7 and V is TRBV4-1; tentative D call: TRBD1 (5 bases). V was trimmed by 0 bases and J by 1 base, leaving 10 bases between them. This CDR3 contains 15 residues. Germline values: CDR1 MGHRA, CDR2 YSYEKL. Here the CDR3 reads CASSQDTTASYEQYF. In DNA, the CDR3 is TGCGCCAGCAGCCAAGATACGACAGCTTCCTACGAGCAGTACTTC.

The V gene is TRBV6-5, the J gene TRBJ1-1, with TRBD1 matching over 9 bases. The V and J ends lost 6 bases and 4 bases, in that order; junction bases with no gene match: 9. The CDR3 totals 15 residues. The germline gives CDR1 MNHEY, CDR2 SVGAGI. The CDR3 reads CASRRDGQGSTEAFF. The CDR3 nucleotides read TGTGCCAGCAGACGAGACGGACAGGGGTCCACTGAAGCTTTCTTT.